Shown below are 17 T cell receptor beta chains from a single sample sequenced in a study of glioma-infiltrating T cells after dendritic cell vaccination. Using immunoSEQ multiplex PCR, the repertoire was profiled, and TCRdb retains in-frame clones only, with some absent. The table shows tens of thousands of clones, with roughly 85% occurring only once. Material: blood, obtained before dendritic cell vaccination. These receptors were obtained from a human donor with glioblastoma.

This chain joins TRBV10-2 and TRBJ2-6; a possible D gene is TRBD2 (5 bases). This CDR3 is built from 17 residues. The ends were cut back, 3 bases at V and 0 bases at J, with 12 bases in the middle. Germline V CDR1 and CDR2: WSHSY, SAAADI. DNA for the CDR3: TGCGCCAGCAGTGACGGGGTATATCGCTCTGGGGCCAACGTCCTGACTTTC. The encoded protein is CASSDGVYRSGANVLTF.

CDR3 protein: CASSGTDRGSEQFF. In DNA, the CDR3 is TGTGCCAGCAGTGGGACGGACAGGGGGAGTGAGCAGTTCTTC. The chain employs TRBV6-5 and TRBJ2-1; TRBD1 matches 10 bases. The CDR3 has 14 amino acids. Germline lookup yields CDR1 MNHEY and CDR2 SVGAGI. With 5 bases clipped from V and 9 bases from J, the junction kept 7 bases outside the gene matches.

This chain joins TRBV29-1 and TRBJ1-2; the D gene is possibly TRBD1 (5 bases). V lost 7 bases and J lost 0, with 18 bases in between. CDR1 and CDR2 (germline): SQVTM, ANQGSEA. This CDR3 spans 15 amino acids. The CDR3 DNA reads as TGCAGCGCGAAGATGGGGGGGGACCCTAACTATGGCTACACCTTC. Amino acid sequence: CSAKMGGDPNYGYTF.

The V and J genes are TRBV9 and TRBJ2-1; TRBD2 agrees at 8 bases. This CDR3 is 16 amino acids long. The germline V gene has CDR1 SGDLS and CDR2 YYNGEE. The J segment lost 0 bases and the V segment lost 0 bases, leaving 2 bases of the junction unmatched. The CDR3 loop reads CASSVAGRASYNEQFF. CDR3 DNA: TGTGCCAGCAGCGTAGCCGGGAGGGCCTCCTACAATGAGCAGTTCTTC.

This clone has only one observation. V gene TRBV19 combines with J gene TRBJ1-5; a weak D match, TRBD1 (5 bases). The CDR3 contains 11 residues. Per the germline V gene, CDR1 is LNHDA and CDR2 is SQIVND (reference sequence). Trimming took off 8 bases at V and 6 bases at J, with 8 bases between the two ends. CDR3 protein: CASAGVQPQHF. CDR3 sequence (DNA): TGTGCCAGTGCGGGGGTTCAGCCCCAGCATTTT. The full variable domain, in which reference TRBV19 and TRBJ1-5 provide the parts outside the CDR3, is DGGITQSPKYLFRKEGQNVTLSCEQNLNHDAMYWYRQDPGQGLRLIYYSQIVNDFQKGDIAEGYSVSREKKESFPLTVTSAQKNPTAFYLCASAGVQPQHFGDGTRLSIL.

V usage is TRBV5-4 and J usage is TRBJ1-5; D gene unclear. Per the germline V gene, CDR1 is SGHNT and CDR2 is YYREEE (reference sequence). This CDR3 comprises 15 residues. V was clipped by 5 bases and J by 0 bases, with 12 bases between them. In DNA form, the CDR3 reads TGTGCCAGCAGTAAGGCGGGAGGTAGCAATCAGCCCCAGCATTTT. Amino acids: CASSKAGGSNQPQHF.

Here the CDR3 reads CASSPGLAGGYEQYF. CDR3 DNA: TGTGCCAGCTCACCTGGACTAGCGGGAGGCTACGAGCAGTACTTC. The chain carries TRBV18 and TRBJ2-7; 14 bases line up with TRBD2. The germline CDR1 and CDR2 sequences are KGHSH and LQKENI. Trimming at V came to 3 bases and at J to 3 bases, leaving 1 base not matched to a gene. This CDR3 spans 15 amino acids.

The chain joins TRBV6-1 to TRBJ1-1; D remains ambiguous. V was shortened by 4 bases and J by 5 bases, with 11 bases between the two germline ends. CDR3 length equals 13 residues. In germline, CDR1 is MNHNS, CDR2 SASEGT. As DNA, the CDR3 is TGTGCCAGCAGTGTGAGATATAATACTGAAGCTTTCTTT. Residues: CASSVRYNTEAFF.

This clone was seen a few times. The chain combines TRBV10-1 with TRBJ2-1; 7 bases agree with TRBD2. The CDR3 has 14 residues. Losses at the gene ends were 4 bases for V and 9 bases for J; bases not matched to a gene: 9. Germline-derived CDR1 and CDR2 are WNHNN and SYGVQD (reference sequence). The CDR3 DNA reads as TGCGCCAGCAGTGGTGGGGCGGGGGTACGTGAGCAGTTCTTC. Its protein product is CASSGGAGVREQFF.

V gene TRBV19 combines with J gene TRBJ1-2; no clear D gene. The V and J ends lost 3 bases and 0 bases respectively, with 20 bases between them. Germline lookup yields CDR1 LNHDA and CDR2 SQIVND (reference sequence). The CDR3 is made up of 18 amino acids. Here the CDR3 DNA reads TGTGCCAGTAGTATTCCGGCGAGAGGTTTTAAAACTAACTATGGCTACACCTTC. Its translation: CASSIPARGFKTNYGYTF.

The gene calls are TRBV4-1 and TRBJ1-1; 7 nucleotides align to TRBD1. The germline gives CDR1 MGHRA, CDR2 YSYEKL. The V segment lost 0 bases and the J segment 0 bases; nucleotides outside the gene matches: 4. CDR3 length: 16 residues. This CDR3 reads CASSQDQGEVNTEAFF. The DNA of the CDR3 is TGCGCCAGCAGCCAAGACCAGGGGGAAGTGAACACTGAAGCTTTCTTT.

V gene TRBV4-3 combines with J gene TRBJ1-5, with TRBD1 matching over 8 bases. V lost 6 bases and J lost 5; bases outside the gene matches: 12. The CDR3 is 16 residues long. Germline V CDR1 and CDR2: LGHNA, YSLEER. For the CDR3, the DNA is TGCGCCAGCAGTCAGGACAGGGTAGGAAGTCATCAGCCCCAGCATTTT. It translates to CASSQDRVGSHQPQHF.

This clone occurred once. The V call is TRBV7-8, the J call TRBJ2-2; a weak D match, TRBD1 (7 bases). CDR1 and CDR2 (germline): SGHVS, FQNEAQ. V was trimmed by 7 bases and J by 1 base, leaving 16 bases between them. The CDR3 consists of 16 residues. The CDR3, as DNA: TGTGCCAGCACCTTCCAGGGGGGCCTGAACACCGGGGAGCTGTTTTTT. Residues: CASTFQGGLNTGELFF.

The CDR3 DNA is TGCGCCAGCAGCGGGGGGGGTAGCGGGTACAATGAGCAGTTCTTC. As protein: CASSGGGSGYNEQFF. V usage is TRBV5-1 and J usage is TRBJ2-1; 7 bases agree with TRBD2. The junction had 8 bases not matched to a gene; V was cut back by 4 bases and J by 4 bases. Germline CDR1 SGHRS, CDR2 YFSETQ. The CDR3 contains 15 residues.

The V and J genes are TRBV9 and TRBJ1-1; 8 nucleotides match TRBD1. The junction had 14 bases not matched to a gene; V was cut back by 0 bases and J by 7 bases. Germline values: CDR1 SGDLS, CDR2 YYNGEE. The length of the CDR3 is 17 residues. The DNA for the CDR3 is TGTGCCAGCAGCGTAGAAGGTGCAGGGGGCTTAGCTGGTGAAGCTTTCTTT. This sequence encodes CASSVEGAGGLAGEAFF. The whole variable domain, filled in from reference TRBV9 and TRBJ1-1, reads DSGVTQTPKHLITATGQRVTLRCSPRSGDLSVYWYQQSLDQGLQFLIQYYNGEERAKGNILERFSAQQFPDLHSELNLSSLELGDSALYFCASSVEGAGGLAGEAFFGQGTRLTVV.

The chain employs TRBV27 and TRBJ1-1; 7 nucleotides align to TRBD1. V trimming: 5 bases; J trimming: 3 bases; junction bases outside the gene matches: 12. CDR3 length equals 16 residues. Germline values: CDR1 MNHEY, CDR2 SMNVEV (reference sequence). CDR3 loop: CASSSVGGAWYTEAFF. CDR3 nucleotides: TGTGCCAGCAGTAGTGTAGGGGGCGCTTGGTACACTGAAGCTTTCTTT.

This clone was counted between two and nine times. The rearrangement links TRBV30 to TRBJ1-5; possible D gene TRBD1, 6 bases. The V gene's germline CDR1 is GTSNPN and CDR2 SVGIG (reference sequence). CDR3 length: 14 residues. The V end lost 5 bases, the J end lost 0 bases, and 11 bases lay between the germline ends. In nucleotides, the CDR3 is TGTGCCTGGCAGACAGGTAATAGCAATCAGCCCCAGCATTTT. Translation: CAWQTGNSNQPQHF.